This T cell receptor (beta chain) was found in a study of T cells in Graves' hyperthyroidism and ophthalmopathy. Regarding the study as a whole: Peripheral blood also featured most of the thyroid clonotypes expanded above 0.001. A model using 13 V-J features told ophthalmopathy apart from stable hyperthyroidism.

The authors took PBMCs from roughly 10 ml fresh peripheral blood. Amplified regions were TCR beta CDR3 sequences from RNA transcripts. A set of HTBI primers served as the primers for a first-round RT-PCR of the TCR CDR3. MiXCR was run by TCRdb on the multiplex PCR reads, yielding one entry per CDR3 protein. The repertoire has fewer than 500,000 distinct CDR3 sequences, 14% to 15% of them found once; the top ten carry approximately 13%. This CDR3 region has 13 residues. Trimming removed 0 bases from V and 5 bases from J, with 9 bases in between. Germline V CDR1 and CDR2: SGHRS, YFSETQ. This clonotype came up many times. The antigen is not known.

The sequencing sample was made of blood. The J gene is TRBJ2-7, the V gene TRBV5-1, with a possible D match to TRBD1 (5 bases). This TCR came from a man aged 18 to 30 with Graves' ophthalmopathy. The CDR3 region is CASSLVLRDEQYF. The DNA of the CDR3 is TGCGCCAGCAGCTTGGTCCTCAGGGACGAGCAGTACTTC. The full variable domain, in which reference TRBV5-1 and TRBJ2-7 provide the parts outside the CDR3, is KAGVTQTPRYLIKTRGQQVTLSCSPISGHRSVSWYQQTPGQGLQFLFEYFSETQRNKGNFPGRFSGRQFSNSRSEMNVSTLELGDSALYLCASSLVLRDEQYFGPGTRLTVT.